The 15 T cell receptor beta chains in this list originate from one sample, sequenced in a study of glioma-infiltrating T cells. Amplification of TCR alpha and beta CDR3 regions from RNA used iRepertoire nested multiplex PCR. TCRdb analysed the multiplex PCR reads with MiXCR anew, one entry per CDR3 protein. The sample carries around 97,000 distinct CDR3 sequences, about 30% recorded once. The sequenced material came from glioma tissue, nonneoplastic brain tissue, or PBMCs (not recorded which). Receptor source: a human donor with low-grade glioma or glioblastoma, undergoing nonglioma brain surgery, or in good health (not recorded which).

The table lists this clonotype with a count of one. One junction end disagrees with the germline gene, perhaps due to a read error. The chain links TRBV7-9 to TRBJ2-2; perhaps TRBD2 as D (7 bases). The germline gives CDR1 SEHNR, CDR2 FQNEAQ (reference sequence). The CDR3 length is 14 residues. The CDR3 loop reads CASSLVGGTGGLFF. In DNA, the CDR3 is TGTGCCAGCAGCTTAGTAGGGGGGACGGGGGGGCTGTTTTTT.

With respect to this clonotype: An end of the junction differs from the germline gene, which may be a read error. The V gene is TRBV6-1, the J gene TRBJ2-3; unclear D gene. CDR3 size: 14 residues. Germline V gene sequence: CDR1 MNHNS, CDR2 SASEGT. The CDR3 DNA follows: TGTGCCGGCAGTCTGGAAAAGGGCACAGATACGCAGTATTTT. Its protein product is CAGSLEKGTDTQYF.

The J gene is TRBJ2-5, the V gene TRBV20-1; TRBD2 matches at 7 bases. V lost 8 bases and J lost 3; bases outside the gene matches: 6. The CDR3 has 12 residues. Germline V gives CDR1 DFQATT, CDR2 SNEGSKA (reference sequence). The CDR3 spells CSSGTTEETQYF. The CDR3 region has the DNA TGCAGTTCCGGGACTACCGAAGAGACCCAGTACTTC.

This clonotype was picked up a small number of times. This chain connects TRBV18 to TRBJ1-6, with 7 bases lining up with TRBD1. Germline loops: CDR1 KGHSH, CDR2 LQKENI. The V segment lost 3 bases and the J segment 7 bases; nucleotides outside the gene matches: 6. This CDR3 region has 15 residues. The CDR3 DNA reads as TGTGCCAGCTCACCGACAGGGAATTACAATTCACCCCTCCACTTT. It translates to CASSPTGNYNSPLHF.

This clonotype was seen many times. This CDR3 reads CASRRGTSGGGAYNEQFF. In DNA form, the CDR3 reads TGTGCCAGCAGGAGAGGGACTAGCGGGGGGGGTGCCTACAATGAGCAGTTCTTC. The chain recombines TRBV6-1 with TRBJ2-1; TRBD2 aligns across 16 bases. The CDR3 is 18 residues long. Looked up from germline, CDR1 is MNHNS and CDR2 is SASEGT. Trimming cost V 6 bases and J 2 bases; bases outside gene matches: 7.

The CDR3 reads CSVRQGAEGYTF. The CDR3, as DNA: TGCAGCGTTCGACAGGGGGCGGAGGGCTACACCTTC. This chain uses TRBV29-1 with TRBJ1-2, with 10 bases fitting TRBD1. Germline lookup yields CDR1 SQVTM and CDR2 ANQGSEA. This CDR3 contains 12 residues. V shed 5 bases and J 8 bases; nucleotides not matched to a gene: 5.

A remark on this clonotype: This clone may be a read error of a much larger clone one base away. As DNA, the CDR3 is TGTGCCAGCAGCTTAGAAGCGGGAAACACCATACATTTT. Its translation: CASSLEAGNTIHF. The rearrangement uses TRBV7-6 and TRBJ1-3; D is uncertain. From germline, CDR1 is SGHVS and CDR2 FNYEAQ. The CDR3 contains 13 residues.

As concerns this clonotype: This clone may be a read error of a much larger clone one base away. The chain is built from TRBV20-1 and TRBJ2-1; possible D gene TRBD1, 6 bases. The CDR3 is 14 amino acids. In germline, CDR1 is DFQATT, CDR2 SNEGSKA (reference sequence). CDR3 nucleotide sequence: TGCAGTGCTAGACCTGGACAGCAGTTGCATGAGAAGTTCTTC. The encoded protein is CSARPGQQLHEKFF.

The table lists this clonotype with many counts. CDR3 sequence: CASITTGEPGGYTF. In DNA form, the CDR3 reads TGTGCCAGCATCACAACGGGAGAGCCCGGCGGCTACACCTTC. The genes are TRBV28 and TRBJ1-2; D gene ambiguous. The CDR3 is made up of 14 amino acids. Germline CDR1 is MDHEN and CDR2 is SYDVKM. The V end was cut by 7 bases, the J end by 8 bases, with 20 bases between.

There are a few counts of this clonotype. The V and J genes are TRBV7-9 and TRBJ1-5; TRBD1 agrees at 9 bases. CDR3 size: 17 residues. V lost 4 bases and J lost 2; bases outside the gene matches: 9. CDR1 is SEHNR, CDR2 FQNEAQ, per germline (reference sequence). CDR3 in amino acids: CASSSDRGVDGNQPQHF. CDR3 sequence (DNA): TGTGCCAGCAGCTCGGACAGGGGAGTAGATGGCAATCAGCCCCAGCATTTT. Combining the CDR3 with reference TRBV7-9 and TRBJ1-5 gives the whole variable domain DTGVSQNPRHKITKRGQNVTFRCDPISEHNRLYWYRQTLGQGPEFLTYFQNEAQLEKSRLLSDRFSAERPKGSFSTLEIQRTEQGDSAMYLCASSSDRGVDGNQPQHFGDGTRLSIL.

This clonotype was detected many times. The chain employs TRBV19 and TRBJ2-1; D possibly corresponds to TRBD1 (6 bases). Germline V gene sequence: CDR1 LNHDA, CDR2 SQIVND (reference sequence). This CDR3 region has 13 residues. V lost 5 bases to trimming and J lost 3 bases, with 8 bases between them. The CDR3, as DNA: TGTGCCAGTAGTGTAGGGGGCTACAATGAGCAGTTCTTC. Protein sequence: CASSVGGYNEQFF.

A few counts support this clonotype. This rearrangement joins TRBV29-1 to TRBJ2-1; no definite D call. The CDR3 is made up of 14 amino acids. Deletions cut 4 bases from V and 0 bases from J, with 10 bases between. Germline V gives CDR1 SQVTM, CDR2 ANQGSEA. CDR3 amino acids: CSVGGFSSYNEQFF. Here the CDR3 DNA reads TGCAGCGTTGGAGGATTTAGCTCCTACAATGAGCAGTTCTTC.

Concerning this clonotype: One junction end disagrees with the germline gene, perhaps due to a read error. CDR3 coding DNA: TGCGTCAGCAGCCCGCCGCCGGGACAGGGGACCTATGGCTACACCTTC. Amino acid sequence: CVSSPPPGQGTYGYTF. The chain has TRBV7-2 and TRBJ1-2, with TRBD1 identical over 10 bases. The CDR3 spans 16 residues. Germline CDR1 SGHTA, CDR2 FQGNSA.

Note on this clonotype: This clone may be a read error of a much larger clone one base away. The chain uses TRBV20-1 and TRBJ2-1; possibly TRBD2 for D (6 bases). The V end lost 6 bases, the J end lost 6 bases, and 21 bases lay between the germline ends. The germline CDR1 and CDR2 sequences are DFQATT and SNEGSKA (reference sequence). CDR3 length: 15 residues. DNA of the CDR3: TGCAGTGCGCGAACCCGGAGGGGTACACTCAATGAGCAGTTCTTC. Amino acid sequence: CSARTRRGTLNEQFF.

As regards this clonotype: Since a much larger clone is just one base distant, this may be a read error. This chain uses TRBV19 with TRBJ1-1; D gene unclear. The germline gives CDR1 LNHDA, CDR2 SQIVND (reference sequence). This CDR3 is 12 amino acids long. The V end was cut by 8 bases, the J end by 7 bases, with 14 bases between. The chain's CDR3 is CASLLGPNEAFF. In DNA, the CDR3 is TGTGCCAGTTTATTAGGGCCAAATGAAGCTTTCTTT.